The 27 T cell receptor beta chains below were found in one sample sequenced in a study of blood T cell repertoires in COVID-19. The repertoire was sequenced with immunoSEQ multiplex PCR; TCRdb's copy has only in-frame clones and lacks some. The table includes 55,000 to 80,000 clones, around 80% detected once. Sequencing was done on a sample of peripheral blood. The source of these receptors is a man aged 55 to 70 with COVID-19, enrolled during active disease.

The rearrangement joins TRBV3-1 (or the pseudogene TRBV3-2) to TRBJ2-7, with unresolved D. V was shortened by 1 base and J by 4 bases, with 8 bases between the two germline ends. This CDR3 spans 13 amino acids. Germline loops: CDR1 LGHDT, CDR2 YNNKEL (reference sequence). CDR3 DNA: TGTGCCAGCAGCCAAGCTGGGCCTTACGAGCAGTACTTC. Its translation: CASSQAGPYEQYF.

CDR3 DNA: TGTGCCAGCAGTGAGGGCCCCATTCAGTACTTC. Translated, it gives CASSEGPIQYF. V usage is TRBV25-1 and J usage is TRBJ2-4; D is undetermined. The CDR3 runs to 11 residues. Looked up from germline, CDR1 is MGHDK and CDR2 is SYGVNS. Between the trimmed V and J ends, which lost 3 bases and 9 bases, there was a span of 6 bases.

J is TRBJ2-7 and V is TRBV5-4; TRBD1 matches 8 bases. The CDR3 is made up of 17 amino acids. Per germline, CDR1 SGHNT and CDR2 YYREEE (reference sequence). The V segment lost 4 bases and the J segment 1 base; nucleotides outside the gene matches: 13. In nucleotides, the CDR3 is TGTGCCAGCAGCCCTATTCCCGGACAGGGAAGTTCCTACGAGCAGTACTTC. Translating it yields CASSPIPGQGSSYEQYF. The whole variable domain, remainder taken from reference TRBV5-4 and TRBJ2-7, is ETGVTQSPTHLIKTRGQQVTLRCSSQSGHNTVSWYQQALGQGPQFIFQYYREEENGRGNFPPRFSGLQFPNYSSELNVNALELDDSALYLCASSPIPGQGSSYEQYFGPGTRLTVT.

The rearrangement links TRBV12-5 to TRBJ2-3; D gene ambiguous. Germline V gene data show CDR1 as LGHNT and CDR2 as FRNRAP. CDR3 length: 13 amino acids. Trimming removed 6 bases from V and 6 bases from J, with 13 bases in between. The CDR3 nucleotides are TGTGCTAGTGGCCTACTTCCTTCTGATACGCAGTATTTT. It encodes CASGLLPSDTQYF.

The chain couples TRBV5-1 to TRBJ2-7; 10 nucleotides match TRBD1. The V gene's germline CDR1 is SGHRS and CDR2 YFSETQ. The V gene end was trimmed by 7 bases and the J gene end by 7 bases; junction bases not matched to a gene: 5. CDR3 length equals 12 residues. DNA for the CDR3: TGCGCCAGCGGAGACAGGGGGCTTGAGCAGTACTTC. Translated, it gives CASGDRGLEQYF.

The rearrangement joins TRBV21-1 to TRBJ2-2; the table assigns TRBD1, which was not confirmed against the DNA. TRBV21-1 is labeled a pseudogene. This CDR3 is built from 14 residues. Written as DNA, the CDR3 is TGTGCCAGCAGCAACACAGGGAACACCGGGGAGCTGTTTTTT. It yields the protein CASSNTGNTGELFF.

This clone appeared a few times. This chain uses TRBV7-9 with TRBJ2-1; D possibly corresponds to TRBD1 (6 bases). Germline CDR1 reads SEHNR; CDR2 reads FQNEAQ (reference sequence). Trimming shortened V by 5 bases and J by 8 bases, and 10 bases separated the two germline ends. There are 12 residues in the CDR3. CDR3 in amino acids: CASSQQGYEQFF. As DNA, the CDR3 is TGTGCCAGCAGCCAGCAGGGGTATGAGCAGTTCTTC.

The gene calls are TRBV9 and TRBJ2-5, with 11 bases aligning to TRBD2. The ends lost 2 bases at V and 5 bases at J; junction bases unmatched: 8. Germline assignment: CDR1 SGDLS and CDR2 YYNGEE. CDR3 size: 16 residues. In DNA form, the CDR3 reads TGTGCCAGCAGCGTGGGTAGCGGGGGGGCCCGGGAGACCCAGTACTTC. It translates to CASSVGSGGARETQYF.

The CDR3 nucleotides are TGTGCCAGCAGCCCCCGGTTAACAGACACTAACTATGGCTACACCTTC. Amino acid sequence: CASSPRLTDTNYGYTF. The chain links TRBV9 to TRBJ1-2, with D unclear. The CDR3 extends over 16 amino acids. CDR1 is SGDLS, CDR2 YYNGEE, per germline. Trimming removed 4 bases from V and 0 bases from J, with 16 bases in between.

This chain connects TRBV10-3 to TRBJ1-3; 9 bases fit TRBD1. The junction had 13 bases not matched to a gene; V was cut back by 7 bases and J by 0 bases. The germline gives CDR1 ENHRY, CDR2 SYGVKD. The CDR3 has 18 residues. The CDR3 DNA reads TGTGCCATCAAGGCGGACAGGGGCCCCAAGACCTCTGGAAACACCATATATTTT. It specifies CAIKADRGPKTSGNTIYF.

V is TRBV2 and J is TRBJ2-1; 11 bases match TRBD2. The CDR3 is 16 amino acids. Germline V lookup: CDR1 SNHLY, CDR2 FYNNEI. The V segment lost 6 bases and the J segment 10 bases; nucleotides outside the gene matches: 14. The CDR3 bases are TGTGCCAGCAGGCTGAGACTAGCGGGACTAGGGCAGGAGCAGTTCTTC. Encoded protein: CASRLRLAGLGQEQFF.

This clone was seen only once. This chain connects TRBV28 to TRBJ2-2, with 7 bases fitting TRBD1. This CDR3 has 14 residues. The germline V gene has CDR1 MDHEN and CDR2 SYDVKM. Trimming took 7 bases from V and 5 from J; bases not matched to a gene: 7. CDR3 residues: CASTSGQLTGELFF. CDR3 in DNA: TGTGCCAGCACATCGGGACAGTTAACCGGGGAGCTGTTTTTT.

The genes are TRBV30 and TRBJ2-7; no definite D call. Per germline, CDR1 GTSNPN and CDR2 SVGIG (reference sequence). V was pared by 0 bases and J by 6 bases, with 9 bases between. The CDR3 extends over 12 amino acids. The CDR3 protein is CAWSVESGEQYF. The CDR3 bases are TGTGCCTGGAGTGTTGAGTCCGGCGAGCAGTACTTC.

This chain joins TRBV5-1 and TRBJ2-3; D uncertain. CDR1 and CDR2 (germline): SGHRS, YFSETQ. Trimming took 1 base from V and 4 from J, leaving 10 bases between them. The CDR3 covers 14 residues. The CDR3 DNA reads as TGCGCCAGCAGCTTGAACTTTCTACCAGATACGCAGTATTTT. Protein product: CASSLNFLPDTQYF.

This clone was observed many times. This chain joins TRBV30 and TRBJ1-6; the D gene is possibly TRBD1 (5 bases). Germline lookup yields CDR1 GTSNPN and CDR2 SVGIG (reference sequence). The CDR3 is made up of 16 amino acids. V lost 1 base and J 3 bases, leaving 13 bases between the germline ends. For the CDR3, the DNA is TGTGCCTGGAGTGGGGCAAGGACAATCTATAATTCACCCCTCCACTTT. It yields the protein CAWSGARTIYNSPLHF.

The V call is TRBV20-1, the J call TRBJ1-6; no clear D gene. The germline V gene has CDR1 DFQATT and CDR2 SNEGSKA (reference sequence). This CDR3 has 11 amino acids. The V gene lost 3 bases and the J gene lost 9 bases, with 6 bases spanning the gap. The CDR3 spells CSASLGSPLHF. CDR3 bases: TGCAGTGCTAGCCTCGGTTCACCCCTCCACTTT.

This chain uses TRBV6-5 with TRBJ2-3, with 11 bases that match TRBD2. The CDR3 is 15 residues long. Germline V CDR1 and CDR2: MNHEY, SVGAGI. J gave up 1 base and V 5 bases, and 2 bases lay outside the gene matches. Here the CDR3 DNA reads TGTGCCAGCAGTATACTAGCGGGGGGCACAGATACGCAGTATTTT. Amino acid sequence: CASSILAGGTDTQYF.

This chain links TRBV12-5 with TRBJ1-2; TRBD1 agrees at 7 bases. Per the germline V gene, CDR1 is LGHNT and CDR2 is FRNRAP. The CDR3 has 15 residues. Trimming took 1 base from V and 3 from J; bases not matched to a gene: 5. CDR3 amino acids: CASGLEGGAHYGYTF. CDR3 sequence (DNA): TGTGCTAGTGGTTTGGAAGGGGGCGCTCACTATGGCTACACCTTC. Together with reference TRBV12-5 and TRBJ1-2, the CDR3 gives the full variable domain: DARVTQTPRHKVTEMGQEVTMRCQPILGHNTVFWYRQTMMQGLELLAYFRNRAPLDDSGMPKDRFSAEMPDATLATLKIQPSEPRDSAVYFCASGLEGGAHYGYTFGSGTRLTVV.

The CDR3 loop is CASSQDHGPGEKLFF. Here the CDR3 DNA reads TGCGCCAGCAGCCAAGATCACGGGCCGGGGGAAAAACTGTTTTTT. The chain carries TRBV4-1 and TRBJ1-4, with D unresolved. Trimming removed 0 bases at V and 8 bases at J, with 13 bases between. Germline V gives CDR1 MGHRA, CDR2 YSYEKL. The CDR3 extends over 15 amino acids.

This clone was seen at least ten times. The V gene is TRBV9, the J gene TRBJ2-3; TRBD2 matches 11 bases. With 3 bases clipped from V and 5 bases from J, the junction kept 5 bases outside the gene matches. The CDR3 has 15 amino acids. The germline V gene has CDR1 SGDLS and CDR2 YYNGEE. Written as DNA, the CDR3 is TGTGCCAGCAGCGCTACTAGCGGGGGAAGAGATACGCAGTATTTT. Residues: CASSATSGGRDTQYF.

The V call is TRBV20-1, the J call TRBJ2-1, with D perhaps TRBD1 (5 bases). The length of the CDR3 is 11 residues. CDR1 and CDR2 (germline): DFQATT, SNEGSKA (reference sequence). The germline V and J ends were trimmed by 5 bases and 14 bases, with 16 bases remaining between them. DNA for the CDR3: TGCAGTGCTCCTTGGCAGGGTATTGAGTTCTTC. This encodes CSAPWQGIEFF.

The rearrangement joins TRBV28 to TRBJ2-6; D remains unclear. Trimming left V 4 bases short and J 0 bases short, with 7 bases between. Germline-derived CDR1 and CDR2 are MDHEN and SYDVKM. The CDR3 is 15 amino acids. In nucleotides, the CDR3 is TGTGCCAGCAGTTACCAGTCCTCTGGGGCCAACGTCCTGACTTTC. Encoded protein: CASSYQSSGANVLTF.

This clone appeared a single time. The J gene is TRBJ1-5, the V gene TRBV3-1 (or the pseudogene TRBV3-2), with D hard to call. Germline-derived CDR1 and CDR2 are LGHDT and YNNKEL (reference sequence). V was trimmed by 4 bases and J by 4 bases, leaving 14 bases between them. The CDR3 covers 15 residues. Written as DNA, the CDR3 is TGTGCCAGCAGCCCCACGGGTGCTGGGAATCAGCCCCAGCATTTT. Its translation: CASSPTGAGNQPQHF.

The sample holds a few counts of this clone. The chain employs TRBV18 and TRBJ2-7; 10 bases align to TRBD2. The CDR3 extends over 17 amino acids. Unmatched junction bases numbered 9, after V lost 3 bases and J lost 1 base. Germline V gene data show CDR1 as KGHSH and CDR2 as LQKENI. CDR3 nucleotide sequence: TGTGCCAGCTCACCTTTACCTAGCGGGGGATCGTCCTACGAGCAGTACTTC. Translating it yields CASSPLPSGGSSYEQYF. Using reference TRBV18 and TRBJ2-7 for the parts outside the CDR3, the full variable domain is NAGVMQNPRHLVRRRGQEARLRCSPMKGHSHVYWYRQLPEEGLKFMVYLQKENIIDESGMPKERFSAEFPKEGPSILRIQQVVRGDSAAYFCASSPLPSGGSSYEQYFGPGTRLTVT.

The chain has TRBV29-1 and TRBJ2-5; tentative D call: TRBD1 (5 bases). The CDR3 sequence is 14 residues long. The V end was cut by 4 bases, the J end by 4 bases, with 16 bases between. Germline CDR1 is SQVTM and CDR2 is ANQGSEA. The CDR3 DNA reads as TGCAGCGTTGGACCGACAGCCCCTAGAGAGACCCAGTACTTC. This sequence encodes CSVGPTAPRETQYF.

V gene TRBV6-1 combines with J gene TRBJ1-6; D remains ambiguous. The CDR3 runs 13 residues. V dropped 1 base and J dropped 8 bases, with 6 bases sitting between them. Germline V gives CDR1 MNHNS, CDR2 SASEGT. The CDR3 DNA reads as TGTGCCAGCAGTGAAGTCGAGGATTCACCCCTCCACTTT. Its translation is CASSEVEDSPLHF.

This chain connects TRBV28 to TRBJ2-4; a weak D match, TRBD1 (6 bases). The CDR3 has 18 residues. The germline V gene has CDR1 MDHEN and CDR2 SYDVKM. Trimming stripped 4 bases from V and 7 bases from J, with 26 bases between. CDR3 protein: CASSYPTGLVGSVNIQYF. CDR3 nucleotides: TGTGCCAGCAGTTACCCCACAGGGCTAGTGGGTTCAGTTAACATTCAGTACTTC.